Listed below are T cell receptor beta chains from one sample, sequenced in a study of T cell responses to AZD1222 COVID-19 vaccine. Using immunoSEQ multiplex PCR, the repertoire was profiled, and TCRdb retains in-frame clones only, with some absent. This sample carries around 83,000 clones, roughly 88% of them seen once, and the ten largest clones take roughly 8.7%. The source material was peripheral blood, sampled on day 0 of AZD1222 vaccination. These receptors all come from an adult in good health. Each CDR3 is given with its conserved first and last residue. D genes are given only for firm matches. Rows may omit the clone size; those that give it use once, few, many or a size class.

J,V,size,D,CDR3,DNA
TRBJ2-7,TRBV6-2/TRBV6-3,-,TRBD2,CASSPAGLVHEQYF,TGTGCCAGCAGCCCTGCTGGACTAGTCCACGAGCAGTACTTC
TRBJ1-4,TRBV5-1,medium-sized,-,CASSLVQGSEKLFF,TGCGCCAGCAGCTTGGTGCAGGGAAGTGAAAAACTGTTTTTT
TRBJ1-2,TRBV5-1,-,-,CASSLGDLDYGYTF,TGCGCCAGCAGCTTGGGGGACCTGGACTATGGCTACACCTTC
TRBJ1-1,TRBV4-1,-,-,CASSSGDGQESAFF,TGCGCCAGCAGCTCGGGGGACGGCCAGGAAAGCGCTTTCTTT
TRBJ2-6,TRBV29-1,-,-,CSVRPGSGANVLTF,TGCAGCGTTAGACCGGGCTCTGGGGCCAACGTCCTGACTTTC
TRBJ1-5,TRBV19,-,TRBD1,CASTEFGTGNSNQPQHF,TGTGCCAGTACCGAGTTCGGGACAGGGAATAGCAATCAGCCCCAGCATTTT
TRBJ1-3,TRBV7-9,-,-,CASSSARLSNSGNTIYF,TGTGCCAGCAGCTCCGCCCGACTCTCCAACTCTGGAAACACCATATATTTT
TRBJ1-4,TRBV27,-,-,CASSPQRGPGEKLFF,TGTGCCAGCAGTCCGCAACGGGGGCCCGGGGAAAAACTGTTTTTT
TRBJ2-3,TRBV18,-,-,CASSGGTVATDTQYF,TGTGCCAGCTCAGGCGGGACGGTGGCAACAGATACGCAGTATTTT
TRBJ2-5,TRBV7-8,-,-,CASSSGAYQETQYF,TGTGCCAGCAGCTCGGGGGCGTACCAAGAGACCCAGTACTTC
TRBJ2-3,TRBV9,-,-,CASSAEAPSGLVTDTQYF,TGTGCCAGCAGCGCAGAGGCCCCCTCGGGACTGGTCACAGATACGCAGTATTTT